This T cell receptor (beta chain) was recorded in a study of cytomegalovirus exposure and HLA in healthy donors. This table comes from immunoSEQ multiplex PCR, and its TCRdb copy is limited to in-frame clones, with some not included. Of over 200,000 clones in the sample, less than 90% were seen once. This sequence was found in a woman aged 18 to 35 in good health and CMV-seronegative. The source material was PBMCs.

The CDR3 sequence is CSVETGVYGYTF. The CDR3 bases are TGCAGCGTTGAGACAGGAGTTTATGGCTACACCTTC. The chain combines TRBV29-1 with TRBJ1-2, with a possible D match to TRBD1 (6 bases). The CDR3 length is 12 residues. The ends were cut back, 3 bases at V and 5 bases at J, with 10 bases in the middle. Germline CDR1 is SQVTM and CDR2 is ANQGSEA.